This T cell receptor (beta chain) was obtained from a study of CD8 T cells in ankylosing spondylitis. TCRdb processed the 5' RACE reads anew with MiXCR; each CDR3 protein has one entry. The table lists 350,000 to 450,000 distinct CDR3 sequences, roughly a quarter of them singletons. Germline V lookup: CDR1 SGHRS, CDR2 YFSETQ. The CDR3 extends over 17 amino acids. The J segment lost 8 bases and the V segment lost 0 bases, leaving 9 bases of the junction unmatched. Study outcomes and limitations: A motif of under ten highly homologous TCR beta variants was seen as apparently characteristic of ankylosing spondylitis blood.

In the case of this clonotype: Its antigen is still unknown.

V is TRBV5-1 and J is TRBJ2-1; TRBD2 agrees at 12 bases. This TCR was recovered from a male donor with ankylosing spondylitis. The material sequenced was blood, either unsorted or a sorted T cell fraction (not recorded which). CDR3 residues: CASSLATGLAGGYEQFF. The CDR3, as DNA: TGCGCCAGCAGCTTGGCTACTGGGCTAGCGGGAGGGTATGAGCAGTTCTTC.